The rows below give T cell receptor beta chains drawn from one sample of a study of T cells after yellow fever vaccination. TCRdb ran MiXCR on the 5' RACE reads and lists one entry per CDR3 protein. This table holds hundreds of thousands of distinct CDR3 sequences, approximately 13% found once. Specimen: PBMCs, collected on the day of the yellow fever booster vaccination. The receptors were sampled from a young man who received the YFV17D yellow fever vaccine. Both conserved end residues are part of each CDR3. The order of the fields is CDR3 protein, CDR3 DNA, CDR3 length, clone size, J gene, V gene, D gene. The D gene is left open where the match is weak. Where a row states a size, it is once, few, many or the class of an expanded clone; other rows omit it.

CDR3aa: CSARTENRNYGYTF
CDR3nt: TGCAGTGCTAGGACGGAGAACAGAAACTATGGCTACACCTTC
len: 14
abundance: -
j_gene: TRBJ1-2
v_gene: TRBV20-1
d_gene: -

CDR3aa: CASIPLRGPNTEAFF
CDR3nt: TGTGCCAGTATCCCTCTGAGGGGCCCCAACACTGAAGCTTTCTTT
len: 15
abundance: few
j_gene: TRBJ1-1
v_gene: TRBV19
d_gene: -

CDR3aa: CASSLSGRATGQFF
CDR3nt: TGTGCCAGCAGCTTGAGCGGGAGGGCCACGGGGCAGTTCTTC
len: 14
abundance: -
j_gene: TRBJ2-1
v_gene: TRBV7-2
d_gene: TRBD2

CDR3aa: CSVDRGGTVF
CDR3nt: TGCAGCGTTGACCGTGGGGGGACAGTCTTC
len: 10
abundance: many
j_gene: TRBJ2-1
v_gene: TRBV29-1
d_gene: -

CDR3aa: CAITLTMSGSDTDTQYF
CDR3nt: TGTGCCATCACCCTAACCATGAGCGGGAGTGATACAGATACGCAGTATTTT
len: 17
abundance: many
j_gene: TRBJ2-3
v_gene: TRBV7-9
d_gene: TRBD2

CDR3aa: CASSLGNINEKLFF
CDR3nt: TGTGCCAGCAGCTTGGGGAACATTAATGAAAAACTGTTTTTT
len: 14
abundance: few
j_gene: TRBJ1-4
v_gene: TRBV7-9
d_gene: -

CDR3aa: CAISESGGGFQPQHF
CDR3nt: TGTGCCATCAGTGAGTCGGGAGGGGGGTTTCAGCCCCAGCATTTT
len: 15
abundance: -
j_gene: TRBJ1-5
v_gene: TRBV10-3
d_gene: -

CDR3aa: CASSPPGSQTYNEQFF
CDR3nt: TGCGCCAGCAGCCCCCCTGGGAGTCAGACCTACAATGAGCAGTTCTTC
len: 16
abundance: -
j_gene: TRBJ2-1
v_gene: TRBV5-1
d_gene: -

CDR3aa: CASRWSGLAGGTDTQYF
CDR3nt: TGCGCCAGCAGGTGGAGCGGACTAGCGGGCGGCACAGATACGCAGTATTTT
len: 17
abundance: -
j_gene: TRBJ2-3
v_gene: TRBV5-1
d_gene: TRBD2

CDR3aa: CASSYSRLAVWEEQFF
CDR3nt: TGTGCCAGCAGTTATTCCAGACTAGCGGTTTGGGAGGAGCAGTTCTTC
len: 16
abundance: -
j_gene: TRBJ2-1
v_gene: TRBV6-5
d_gene: TRBD2

CDR3aa: CASRLGQVIRVFLPDTQYF
CDR3nt: TGTGCCAGCAGACTCGGGCAGGTAATTCGGGTCTTTCTTCCAGATACGCAGTATTTT
len: 19
abundance: -
j_gene: TRBJ2-3
v_gene: TRBV9
d_gene: -

CDR3aa: CASTLAAGTSPPGVAKNIQYF
CDR3nt: TGCGCCAGCACATTGGCTGCCGGGACTAGTCCTCCCGGGGTAGCCAAAAACATTCAGTACTTC
len: 21
abundance: -
j_gene: TRBJ2-4
v_gene: TRBV5-1
d_gene: TRBD2

CDR3aa: CASSLAAGWTSGIYNEQFF
CDR3nt: TGTGCCAGCAGCTTAGCCGCCGGGTGGACTAGCGGAATTTACAATGAGCAGTTCTTC
len: 19
abundance: -
j_gene: TRBJ2-1
v_gene: TRBV7-2
d_gene: TRBD2

CDR3aa: CATAPEGLFSEQYF
CDR3nt: TGTGCCACTGCTCCCGAGGGGTTGTTCTCCGAGCAGTACTTC
len: 14
abundance: few
j_gene: TRBJ2-7
v_gene: TRBV12-3/TRBV12-4
d_gene: -

CDR3aa: CASTRQLAGGQAPYEQYF
CDR3nt: TGTGCCAGCACCCGGCAACTAGCGGGAGGACAGGCGCCCTACGAGCAGTACTTC
len: 18
abundance: few
j_gene: TRBJ2-7
v_gene: TRBV7-6
d_gene: TRBD2

CDR3aa: CSVRSGPMNTEAFF
CDR3nt: TGCAGCGTCAGGTCAGGACCTATGAACACTGAAGCTTTCTTT
len: 14
abundance: few
j_gene: TRBJ1-1
v_gene: TRBV29-1
d_gene: -

CDR3aa: CASSYSWQGDETQYF
CDR3nt: TGTGCCAGCAGTTACTCATGGCAGGGAGATGAAACCCAGTACTTC
len: 15
abundance: few
j_gene: TRBJ2-5
v_gene: TRBV6-2/TRBV6-3
d_gene: -

CDR3aa: CATGHTNTGELFF
CDR3nt: TGTGCCACGGGACATACGAACACCGGGGAGCTGTTTTTT
len: 13
abundance: -
j_gene: TRBJ2-2
v_gene: TRBV6-1
d_gene: -

CDR3aa: CSVEAAWGEPGYEQYF
CDR3nt: TGCAGCGTTGAAGCCGCTTGGGGGGAACCAGGCTACGAGCAGTACTTC
len: 16
abundance: few
j_gene: TRBJ2-7
v_gene: TRBV29-1
d_gene: -

CDR3aa: CSARGGHPNTEAFF
CDR3nt: TGCAGTGCTAGAGGGGGACACCCGAACACTGAAGCTTTCTTT
len: 14
abundance: -
j_gene: TRBJ1-1
v_gene: TRBV20-1
d_gene: -

CDR3aa: CATSDGTSGGTDTQYF
CDR3nt: TGTGCCACCAGTGATGGGACTAGCGGGGGCACAGATACGCAGTATTTT
len: 16
abundance: many
j_gene: TRBJ2-3
v_gene: TRBV24-1
d_gene: TRBD2

CDR3aa: CASSLLAAGGAYEQYF
CDR3nt: TGTGCCAGCAGCCTCCTCGCGGCGGGAGGAGCCTACGAGCAGTACTTC
len: 16
abundance: -
j_gene: TRBJ2-7
v_gene: TRBV3-1
d_gene: TRBD2

CDR3aa: CASSDRQRTSDVTQYF
CDR3nt: TGTGCCAGCAGTGACCGCCAGAGGACTAGCGACGTGACCCAGTACTTC
len: 16
abundance: few
j_gene: TRBJ2-5
v_gene: TRBV2
d_gene: TRBD2

CDR3aa: CAISGQPRAETQYF
CDR3nt: TGTGCCATCAGTGGTCAGCCCAGGGCTGAGACCCAGTACTTC
len: 14
abundance: few
j_gene: TRBJ2-5
v_gene: TRBV10-3
d_gene: -

CDR3aa: CASSQKPGTLNTGELFF
CDR3nt: TGTGCCAGCAGTCAAAAACCCGGGACTTTGAACACCGGGGAGCTGTTTTTT
len: 17
abundance: few
j_gene: TRBJ2-2
v_gene: TRBV28
d_gene: -

CDR3aa: CSVEDPLAATTDTQYF
CDR3nt: TGCAGCGTTGAAGATCCCCTAGCGGCTACCACAGATACGCAGTATTTT
len: 16
abundance: few
j_gene: TRBJ2-3
v_gene: TRBV29-1
d_gene: TRBD2

CDR3aa: CASSLAGLGPNSPLHF
CDR3nt: TGTGCCAGCAGCTTGGCAGGGCTAGGTCCCAATTCACCCCTCCACTTT
len: 16
abundance: few
j_gene: TRBJ1-6
v_gene: TRBV5-4
d_gene: -

CDR3aa: CASSIRLEDYEQYF
CDR3nt: TGTGCCAGTAGTATAAGACTCGAAGATTACGAGCAGTACTTC
len: 14
abundance: few
j_gene: TRBJ2-7
v_gene: TRBV19
d_gene: -

CDR3aa: CASSQESGAQYF
CDR3nt: TGCGCCAGCAGCCAAGAGTCGGGGGCCCAGTACTTC
len: 12
abundance: -
j_gene: TRBJ2-5
v_gene: TRBV4-3
d_gene: -

CDR3aa: CSSQGQGVDWTEAFF
CDR3nt: TGCAGCTCCCAGGGGCAGGGGGTTGATTGGACTGAAGCTTTCTTT
len: 15
abundance: -
j_gene: TRBJ1-1
v_gene: TRBV29-1
d_gene: TRBD1

CDR3aa: CASSERSASYNEQFF
CDR3nt: TGTGCCAGCAGCGAACGGAGCGCATCCTACAATGAGCAGTTCTTC
len: 15
abundance: -
j_gene: TRBJ2-1
v_gene: TRBV7-2
d_gene: -

CDR3aa: CSGRNPGTDTQYF
CDR3nt: TGCAGTGGGCGGAACCCGGGCACAGATACGCAGTATTTT
len: 13
abundance: -
j_gene: TRBJ2-3
v_gene: TRBV20-1
d_gene: -

CDR3aa: CASRSASGSTGELFF
CDR3nt: TGTGCCAGTAGATCGGCTAGCGGGAGCACCGGGGAGCTGTTTTTT
len: 15
abundance: few
j_gene: TRBJ2-2
v_gene: TRBV19
d_gene: TRBD2

CDR3aa: CASRVDRSEGEKLFF
CDR3nt: TGTGCCAGCAGGGTAGACAGGTCGGAAGGCGAAAAACTGTTTTTT
len: 15
abundance: -
j_gene: TRBJ1-4
v_gene: TRBV2
d_gene: -

CDR3aa: CAWSVRVDTQYF
CDR3nt: TGTGCCTGGAGTGTACGTGTTGATACGCAGTATTTT
len: 12
abundance: -
j_gene: TRBJ2-3
v_gene: TRBV30
d_gene: -

CDR3aa: CASSLSSESGYTF
CDR3nt: TGTGCCAGCAGCTTAAGTTCGGAAAGCGGCTACACCTTC
len: 13
abundance: few
j_gene: TRBJ1-2
v_gene: TRBV7-9
d_gene: -

CDR3aa: CASSYSKGWGTGELFF
CDR3nt: TGTGCCAGCAGTTACTCGAAAGGTTGGGGCACCGGGGAGCTGTTTTTT
len: 16
abundance: many
j_gene: TRBJ2-2
v_gene: TRBV6-5
d_gene: -

CDR3aa: CSVEGGEGVNGYTF
CDR3nt: TGCAGCGTTGAGGGGGGCGAGGGGGTGAATGGCTACACCTTC
len: 14
abundance: few
j_gene: TRBJ1-2
v_gene: TRBV29-1
d_gene: -

CDR3aa: CASRQGTSGASSYEQYF
CDR3nt: TGTGCCAGCAGACAAGGGACTAGCGGAGCCTCCTCCTACGAGCAGTACTTC
len: 17
abundance: many
j_gene: TRBJ2-7
v_gene: TRBV3-1
d_gene: TRBD2

CDR3aa: CSVVLAGGHEQYF
CDR3nt: TGCAGCGTTGTACTAGCGGGAGGGCACGAGCAGTACTTC
len: 13
abundance: -
j_gene: TRBJ2-7
v_gene: TRBV29-1
d_gene: TRBD2

CDR3aa: CASSPLTESYGYTF
CDR3nt: TGTGCCAGCTCACCGTTGACAGAGAGCTATGGCTACACCTTC
len: 14
abundance: few
j_gene: TRBJ1-2
v_gene: TRBV18
d_gene: -

CDR3aa: CASGGLPGGSYNEQFF
CDR3nt: TGTGCCAGCGGGGGTCTGCCGGGCGGGAGCTACAATGAGCAGTTCTTC
len: 16
abundance: few
j_gene: TRBJ2-1
v_gene: TRBV7-2
d_gene: TRBD2

CDR3aa: CASTRGRKETQYF
CDR3nt: TGTGCCAGCACCCGAGGGAGGAAGGAGACCCAGTACTTC
len: 13
abundance: -
j_gene: TRBJ2-5
v_gene: TRBV7-2
d_gene: -

CDR3aa: CASSQDDGVDEQYF
CDR3nt: TGTGCCAGCAGCCAAGATGACGGCGTGGACGAGCAGTACTTC
len: 14
abundance: -
j_gene: TRBJ2-7
v_gene: TRBV3-1
d_gene: -

CDR3aa: CASSLAGTRSTDTQYF
CDR3nt: TGTGCCAGCAGCTTAGCCGGGACTAGGAGCACAGATACGCAGTATTTT
len: 16
abundance: -
j_gene: TRBJ2-3
v_gene: TRBV7-2
d_gene: TRBD2